This TCR beta chain was sequenced for a study of shared clonotypes between healthy human individuals. The study's findings and limits: Sampling involved blood alone; tissue repertoires likely differ.

CDR1 and CDR2 from the germline V gene are SNHLY and FYNNEI. The CDR3 has 14 amino acids. With V trimmed by 7 bases and J by 3 bases, 7 bases remained unmatched. At a deep level, the assay was run. Sequencing used immunoSEQ multiplex PCR; TCRdb keeps in-frame clones, though not all of them. The data hold 2,500,000 or so clones, with 93% observed a single time. This clone was seen just once. Its specificity is unknown. The sample comprised naive CD4+ T cells from PBMCs. Subset noted: CD45RA+ positively selected. This receptor was taken from a man between 18 and 29 years old in good health. Some clones in this sample may be carry-over from other donors' samples. This sequence joins TRBV2 and TRBJ1-2; TRBD1 matches at 8 bases. The CDR3 coding sequence is TGTGCCAGCAAGAGTTTACAGGGGGACTATGGCTACACCTTC. Its protein is CASKSLQGDYGYTF.